This T cell receptor (beta chain) was sequenced in a study of T cells after posttransplantation cyclophosphamide. On the day of bone marrow donation, the related graft donor provided peripheral blood. Regarding this clone: What it recognizes is unknown.

The CDR3 is 16 amino acids. CDR1 and CDR2 from the germline V gene are LNHDA and SQIVND (reference sequence). Trimming at V came to 0 bases and at J to 4 bases, leaving 5 bases not matched to a gene. TCRdb's table, derived via immunoSEQ multiplex PCR, lists solely in-frame clones and lacks some. In the table there are about 3,500 clones, roughly 95% of which are singletons. General study results and limits: Donor CD8+ memory clones often dominated recipient blood repertoires at later times. TRB clonality was highly associated with recipient CMV seropositivity and reactivation.

Sample: naive CD8+ T cells sorted from PBMCs. This chain links TRBV19 with TRBJ2-1; TRBD1 matches at 8 bases. The clonotype comes from a woman aged 45-59 years in good health and a related stem cell transplant donor. The CDR3 sequence is CASSIEGQGAYNEQFF. The CDR3, as DNA: TGTGCCAGTAGTATAGAAGGGCAGGGGGCTTACAATGAGCAGTTCTTC.